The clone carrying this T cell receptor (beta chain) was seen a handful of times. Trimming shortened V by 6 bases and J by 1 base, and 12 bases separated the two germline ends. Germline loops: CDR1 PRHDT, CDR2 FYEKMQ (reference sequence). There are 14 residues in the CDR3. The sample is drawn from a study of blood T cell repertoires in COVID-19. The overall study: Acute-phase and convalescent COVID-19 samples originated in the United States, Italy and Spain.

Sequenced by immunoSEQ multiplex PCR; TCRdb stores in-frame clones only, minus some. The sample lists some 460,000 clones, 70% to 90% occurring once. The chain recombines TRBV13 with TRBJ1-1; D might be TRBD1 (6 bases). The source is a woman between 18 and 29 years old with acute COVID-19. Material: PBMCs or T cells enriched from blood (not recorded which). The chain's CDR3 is CASSYRVGNTEAFF. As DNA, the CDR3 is TGTGCCAGCAGTTACAGGGTCGGGAACACTGAAGCTTTCTTT.